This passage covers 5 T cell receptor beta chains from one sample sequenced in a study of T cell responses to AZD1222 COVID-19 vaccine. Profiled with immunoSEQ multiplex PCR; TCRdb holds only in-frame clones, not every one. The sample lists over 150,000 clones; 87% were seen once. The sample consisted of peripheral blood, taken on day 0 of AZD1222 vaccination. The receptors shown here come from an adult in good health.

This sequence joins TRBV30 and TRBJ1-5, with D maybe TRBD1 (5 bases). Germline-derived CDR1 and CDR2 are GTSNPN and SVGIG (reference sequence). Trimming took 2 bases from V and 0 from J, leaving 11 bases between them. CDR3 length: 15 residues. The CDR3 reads CAWSSDSGSNQPQHF. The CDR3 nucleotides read TGTGCCTGGAGTTCTGACAGCGGTAGCAATCAGCCCCAGCATTTT.

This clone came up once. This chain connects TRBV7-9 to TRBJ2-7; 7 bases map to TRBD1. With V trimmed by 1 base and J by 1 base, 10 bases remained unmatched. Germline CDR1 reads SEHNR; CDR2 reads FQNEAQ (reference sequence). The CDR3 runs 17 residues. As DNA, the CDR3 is TGTGCCAGCAGCTTAGAAACAGGGGTTGTAAGATCCTACGAGCAGTACTTC. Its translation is CASSLETGVVRSYEQYF.

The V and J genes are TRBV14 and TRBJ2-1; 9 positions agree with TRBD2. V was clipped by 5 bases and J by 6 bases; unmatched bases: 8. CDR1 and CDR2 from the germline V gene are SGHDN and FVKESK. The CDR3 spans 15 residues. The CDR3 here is CASSSRAGGTNEQFF. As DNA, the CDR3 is TGTGCCAGCAGCTCCCGAGCGGGAGGAACCAATGAGCAGTTCTTC.

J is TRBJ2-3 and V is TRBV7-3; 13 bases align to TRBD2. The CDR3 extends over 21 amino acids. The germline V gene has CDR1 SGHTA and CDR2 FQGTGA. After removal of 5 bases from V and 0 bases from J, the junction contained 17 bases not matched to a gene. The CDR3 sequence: CASSPNWTSGSTANSTDTQYF. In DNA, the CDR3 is TGTGCCAGCAGCCCCAATTGGACTAGCGGGAGCACCGCAAATAGCACAGATACGCAGTATTTT.

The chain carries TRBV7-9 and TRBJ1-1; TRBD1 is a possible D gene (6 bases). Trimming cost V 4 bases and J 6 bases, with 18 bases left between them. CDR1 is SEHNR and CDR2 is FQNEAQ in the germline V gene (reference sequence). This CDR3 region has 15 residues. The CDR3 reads CASSSGGGSWAEAFF. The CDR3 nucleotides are TGTGCCAGCAGCTCCGGAGGGGGGTCATGGGCTGAAGCTTTCTTT.